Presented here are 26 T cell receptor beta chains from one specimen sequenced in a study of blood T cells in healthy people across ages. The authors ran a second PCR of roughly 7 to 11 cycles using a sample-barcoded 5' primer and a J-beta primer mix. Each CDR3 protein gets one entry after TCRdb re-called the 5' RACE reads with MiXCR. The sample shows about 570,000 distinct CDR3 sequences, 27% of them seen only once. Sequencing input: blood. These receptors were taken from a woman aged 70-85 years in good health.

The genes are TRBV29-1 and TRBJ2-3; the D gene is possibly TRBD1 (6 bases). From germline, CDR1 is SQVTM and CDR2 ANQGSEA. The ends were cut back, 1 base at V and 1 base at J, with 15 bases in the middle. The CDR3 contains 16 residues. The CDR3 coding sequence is TGCAGCGTTGAAGGGGGGCAGCGGTGGGGCACAGATACGCAGTATTTT. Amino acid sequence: CSVEGGQRWGTDTQYF.

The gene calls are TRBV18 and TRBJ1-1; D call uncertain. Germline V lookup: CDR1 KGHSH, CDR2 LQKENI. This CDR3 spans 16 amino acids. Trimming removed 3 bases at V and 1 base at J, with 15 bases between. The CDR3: CASSPQRNGANTEAFF. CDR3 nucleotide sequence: TGTGCCAGCTCACCGCAAAGGAACGGCGCGAACACTGAAGCTTTCTTT.

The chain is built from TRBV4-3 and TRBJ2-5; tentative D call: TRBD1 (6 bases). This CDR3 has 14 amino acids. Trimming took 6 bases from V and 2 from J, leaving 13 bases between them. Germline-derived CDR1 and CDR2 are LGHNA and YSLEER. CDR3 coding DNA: TGCGCCAGCAGTGACATAGGGGGACAAGAGACCCAGTACTTC. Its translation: CASSDIGGQETQYF.

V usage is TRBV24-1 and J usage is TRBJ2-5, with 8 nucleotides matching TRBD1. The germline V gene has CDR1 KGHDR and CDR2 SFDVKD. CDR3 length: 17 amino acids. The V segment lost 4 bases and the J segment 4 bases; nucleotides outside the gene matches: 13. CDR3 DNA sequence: TGTGCCACCAGTGACCCTGGGACAGGTCGGGGTGGAGAGACCCAGTACTTC. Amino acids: CATSDPGTGRGGETQYF.

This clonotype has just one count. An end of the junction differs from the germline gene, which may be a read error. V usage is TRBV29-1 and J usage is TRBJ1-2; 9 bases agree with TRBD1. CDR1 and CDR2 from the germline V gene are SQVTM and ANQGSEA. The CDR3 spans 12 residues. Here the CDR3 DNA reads TGCAGCGCCACTGACCCGGACAGGGGAGGGGCCTTC. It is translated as CSATDPDRGGAF.

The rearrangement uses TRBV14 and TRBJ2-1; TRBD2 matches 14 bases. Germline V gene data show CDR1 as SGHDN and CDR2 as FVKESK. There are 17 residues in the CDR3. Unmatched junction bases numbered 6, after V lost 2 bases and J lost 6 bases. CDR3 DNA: TGTGCCAGCAGCCAACTATGGACTAGCGGGAGGACCAATGAGCAGTTCTTC. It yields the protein CASSQLWTSGRTNEQFF.

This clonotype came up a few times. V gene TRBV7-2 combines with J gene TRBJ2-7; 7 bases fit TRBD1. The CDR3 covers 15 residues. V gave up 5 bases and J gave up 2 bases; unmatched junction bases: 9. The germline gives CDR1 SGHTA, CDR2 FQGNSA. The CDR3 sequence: CASSLRTGSTYEQYF. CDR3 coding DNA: TGTGCCAGCAGCCTCAGGACAGGTTCTACCTACGAGCAGTACTTC. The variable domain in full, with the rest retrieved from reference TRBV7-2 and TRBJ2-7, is GAGVSQSPSNKVTEKGKDVELRCDPISGHTALYWYRQSLGQGLEFLIYFQGNSAPDKSGLPSDRFSAERTGGSVSTLTIQRTQQEDSAVYLCASSLRTGSTYEQYFGPGTRLTVT.

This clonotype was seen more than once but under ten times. The CDR3 DNA reads as TGTGCCAGCACTCTATCGGGACCAACCCGGAGGGGCTACACCTTC. Translating gives CASTLSGPTRRGYTF. This rearrangement joins TRBV12-3 or TRBV12-4 to TRBJ1-2, with D possibly TRBD1 on 5 matching bases. Trimming took 7 bases from V and 8 from J, leaving 23 bases between them. This CDR3 contains 15 residues.

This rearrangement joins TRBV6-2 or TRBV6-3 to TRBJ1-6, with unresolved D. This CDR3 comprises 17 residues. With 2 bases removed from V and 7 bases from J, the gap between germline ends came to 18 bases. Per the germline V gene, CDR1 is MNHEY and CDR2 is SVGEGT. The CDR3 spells CASSYPPGPLRNSPLHF. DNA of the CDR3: TGTGCCAGCAGTTACCCTCCTGGACCTCTCCGCAATTCACCCCTCCACTTT.

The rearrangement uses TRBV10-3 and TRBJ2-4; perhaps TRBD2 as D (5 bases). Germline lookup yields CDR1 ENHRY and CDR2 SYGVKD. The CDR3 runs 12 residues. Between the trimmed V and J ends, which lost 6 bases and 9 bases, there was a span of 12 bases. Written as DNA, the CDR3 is TGTGCCATCAGAACCCAAGGAGGCATTCAGTACTTC. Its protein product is CAIRTQGGIQYF.

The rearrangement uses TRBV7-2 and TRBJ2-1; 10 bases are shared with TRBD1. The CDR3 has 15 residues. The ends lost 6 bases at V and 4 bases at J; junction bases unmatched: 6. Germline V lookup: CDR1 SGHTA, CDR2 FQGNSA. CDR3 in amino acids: CASSIDRGLYNEQFF. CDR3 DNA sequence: TGTGCCAGCAGTATCGACAGGGGGCTTTACAATGAGCAGTTCTTC.

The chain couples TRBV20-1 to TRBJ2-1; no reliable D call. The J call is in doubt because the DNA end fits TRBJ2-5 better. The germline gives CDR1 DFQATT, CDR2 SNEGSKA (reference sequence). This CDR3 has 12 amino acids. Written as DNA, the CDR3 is TGCAGTGCTAGAGAGCCGCGGGAGACCCAGTACTTC. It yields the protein CSAREPRETQYF.

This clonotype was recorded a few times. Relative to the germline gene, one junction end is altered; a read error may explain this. In DNA, the CDR3 is TGCGCCATCAGGGGTCGGGGCCTGAGCTCCTACGAGCAGTACTTC. This translates into CAIRGRGLSSYEQYF. This rearrangement joins TRBV10-3 to TRBJ2-5; a weak D match, TRBD1 (6 bases). The J call may be faulty, since TRBJ2-7 better matches the DNA end. This CDR3 contains 15 residues. In germline, CDR1 is ENHRY, CDR2 SYGVKD.

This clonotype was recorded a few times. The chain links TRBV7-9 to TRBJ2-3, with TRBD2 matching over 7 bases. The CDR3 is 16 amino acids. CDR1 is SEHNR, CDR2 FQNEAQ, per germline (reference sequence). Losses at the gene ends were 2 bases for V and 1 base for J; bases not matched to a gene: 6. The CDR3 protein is CASSLMGGGGTDTQYF. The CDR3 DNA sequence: TGTGCCAGCAGCTTAATGGGCGGGGGTGGCACAGATACGCAGTATTTT.

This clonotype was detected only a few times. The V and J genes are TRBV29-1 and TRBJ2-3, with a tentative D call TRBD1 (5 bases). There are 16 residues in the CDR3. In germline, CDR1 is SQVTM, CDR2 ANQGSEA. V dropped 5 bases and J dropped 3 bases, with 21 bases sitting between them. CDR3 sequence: CSVLPGQGKVTDTQYF. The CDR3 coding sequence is TGCAGCGTTTTACCGGGCCAGGGCAAGGTGACAGATACGCAGTATTTT.

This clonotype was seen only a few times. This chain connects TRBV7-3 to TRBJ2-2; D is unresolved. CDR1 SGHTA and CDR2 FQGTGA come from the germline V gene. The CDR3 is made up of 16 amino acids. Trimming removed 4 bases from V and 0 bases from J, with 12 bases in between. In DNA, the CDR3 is TGTGCCAGCAGCTCATTAGGTCTTACGAACACCGGGGAGCTGTTTTTT. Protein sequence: CASSSLGLTNTGELFF.

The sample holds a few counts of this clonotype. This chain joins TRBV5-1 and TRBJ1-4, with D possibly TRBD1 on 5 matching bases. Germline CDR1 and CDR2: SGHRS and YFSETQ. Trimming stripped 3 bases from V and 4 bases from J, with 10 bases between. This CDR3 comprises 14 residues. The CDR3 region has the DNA TGCGCCAGCAGCTCTAACAGGCTTAATGAAAAACTGTTTTTT. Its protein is CASSSNRLNEKLFF.

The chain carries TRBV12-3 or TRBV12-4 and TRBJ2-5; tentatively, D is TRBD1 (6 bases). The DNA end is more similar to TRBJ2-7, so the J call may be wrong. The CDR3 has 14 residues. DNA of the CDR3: TGTGCCAGCAGCCTGACAGGCCCCAAATACGAGCAGTACTTC. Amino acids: CASSLTGPKYEQYF.

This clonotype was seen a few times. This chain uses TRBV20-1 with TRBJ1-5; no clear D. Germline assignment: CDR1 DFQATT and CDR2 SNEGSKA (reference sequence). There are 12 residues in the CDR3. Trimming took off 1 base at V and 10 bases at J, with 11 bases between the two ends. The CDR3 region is CSARGALGPQHF. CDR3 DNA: TGCAGTGCTAGAGGGGCCCTCGGTCCCCAGCATTTT.

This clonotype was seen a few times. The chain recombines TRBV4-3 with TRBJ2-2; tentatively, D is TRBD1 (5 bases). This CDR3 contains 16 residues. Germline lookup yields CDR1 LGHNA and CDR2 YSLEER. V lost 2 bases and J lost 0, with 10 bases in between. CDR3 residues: CASSQQRGSNTGELFF. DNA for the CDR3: TGCGCCAGCAGCCAACAAAGGGGCTCGAACACCGGGGAGCTGTTTTTT.

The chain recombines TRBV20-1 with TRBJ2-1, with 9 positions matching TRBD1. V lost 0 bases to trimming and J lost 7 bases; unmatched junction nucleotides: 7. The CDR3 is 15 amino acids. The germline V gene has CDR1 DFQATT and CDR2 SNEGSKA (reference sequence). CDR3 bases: TGCAGTGCTAGAGATCGAACGGGACAGGGTAATGAGCAGTTCTTC. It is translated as CSARDRTGQGNEQFF.

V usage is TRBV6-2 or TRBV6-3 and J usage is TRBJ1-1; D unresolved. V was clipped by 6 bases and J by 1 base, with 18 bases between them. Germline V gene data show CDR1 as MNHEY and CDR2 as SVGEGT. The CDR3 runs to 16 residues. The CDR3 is CASRPPGLGWNTEAFF. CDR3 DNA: TGTGCCAGCAGACCCCCTGGACTTGGTTGGAACACTGAAGCTTTCTTT.

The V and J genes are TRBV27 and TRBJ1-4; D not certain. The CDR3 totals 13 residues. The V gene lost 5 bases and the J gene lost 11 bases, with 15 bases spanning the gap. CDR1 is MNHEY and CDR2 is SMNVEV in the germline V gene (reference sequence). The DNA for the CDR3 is TGTGCCAGCAGTGGCAAAAGAAGAGAGAAACTGTTTTTT. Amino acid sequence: CASSGKRREKLFF.

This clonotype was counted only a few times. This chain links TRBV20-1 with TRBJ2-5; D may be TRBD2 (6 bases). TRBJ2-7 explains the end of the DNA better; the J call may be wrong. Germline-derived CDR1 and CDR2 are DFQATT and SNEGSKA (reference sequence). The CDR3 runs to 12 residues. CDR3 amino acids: CSAVRDGDEQYF. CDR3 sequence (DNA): TGCAGTGCGGTGCGGGACGGAGACGAGCAGTACTTC.

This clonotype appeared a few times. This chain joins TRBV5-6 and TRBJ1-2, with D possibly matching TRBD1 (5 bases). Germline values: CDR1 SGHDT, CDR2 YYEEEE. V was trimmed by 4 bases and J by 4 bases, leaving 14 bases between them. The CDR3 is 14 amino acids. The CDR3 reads CASSIGLGPYGYTF. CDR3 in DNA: TGTGCCAGCAGCATAGGGCTGGGGCCCTATGGCTACACCTTC.

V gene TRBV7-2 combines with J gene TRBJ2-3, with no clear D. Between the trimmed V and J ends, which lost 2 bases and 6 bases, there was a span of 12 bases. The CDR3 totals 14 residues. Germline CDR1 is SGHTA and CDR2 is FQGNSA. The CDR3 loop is CASSLNQRSDTQYF. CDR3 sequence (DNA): TGTGCCAGCAGCTTAAACCAGAGGTCGGATACGCAGTATTTT.